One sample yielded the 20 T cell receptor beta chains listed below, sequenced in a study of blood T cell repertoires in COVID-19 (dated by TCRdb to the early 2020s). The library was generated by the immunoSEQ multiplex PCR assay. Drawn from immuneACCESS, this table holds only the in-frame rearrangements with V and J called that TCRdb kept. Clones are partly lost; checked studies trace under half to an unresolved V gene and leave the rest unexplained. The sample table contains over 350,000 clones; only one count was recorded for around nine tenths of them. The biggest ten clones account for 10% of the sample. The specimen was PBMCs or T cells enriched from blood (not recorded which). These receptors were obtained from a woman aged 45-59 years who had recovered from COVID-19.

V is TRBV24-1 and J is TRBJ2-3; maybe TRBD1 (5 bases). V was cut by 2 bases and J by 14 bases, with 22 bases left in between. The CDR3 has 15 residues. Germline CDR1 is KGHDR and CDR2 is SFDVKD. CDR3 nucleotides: TGTGCCACCAGTGATTCATCCTCAGGGAACTCCAGGCCGTATTTT. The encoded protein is CATSDSSSGNSRPYF.

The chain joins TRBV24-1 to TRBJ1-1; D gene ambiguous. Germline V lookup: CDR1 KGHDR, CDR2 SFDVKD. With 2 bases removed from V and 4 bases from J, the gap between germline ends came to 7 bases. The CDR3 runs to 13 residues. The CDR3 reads CATSDSVSTEAFF. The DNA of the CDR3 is TGTGCCACCAGTGATTCGGTATCCACTGAAGCTTTCTTT.

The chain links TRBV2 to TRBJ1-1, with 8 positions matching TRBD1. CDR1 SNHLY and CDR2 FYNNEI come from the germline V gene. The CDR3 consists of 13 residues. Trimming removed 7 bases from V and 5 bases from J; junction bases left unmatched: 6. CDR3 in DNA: TGTGCCAGCACCTTGGGGACAGGTACTGAAGCTTTCTTT. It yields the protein CASTLGTGTEAFF.

DNA of the CDR3: TGTGCCAGCCTTTCAGGGTCCTACGAGCAGTACTTC. Amino acid sequence: CASLSGSYEQYF. The chain couples TRBV5-5 to TRBJ2-7; D is perhaps TRBD1 (5 bases). CDR1 and CDR2 (germline): SGHKS, YYEKEE (reference sequence). The CDR3 sequence is 12 residues long. V was clipped by 7 bases and J by 1 base, with 9 bases between them.

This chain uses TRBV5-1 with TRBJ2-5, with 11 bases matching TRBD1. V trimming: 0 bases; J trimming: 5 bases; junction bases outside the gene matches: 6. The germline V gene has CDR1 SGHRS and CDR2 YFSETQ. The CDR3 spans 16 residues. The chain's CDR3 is CASSLDGQGAGETQYF. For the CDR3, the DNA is TGCGCCAGCAGCTTGGACGGACAGGGGGCTGGGGAGACCCAGTACTTC.

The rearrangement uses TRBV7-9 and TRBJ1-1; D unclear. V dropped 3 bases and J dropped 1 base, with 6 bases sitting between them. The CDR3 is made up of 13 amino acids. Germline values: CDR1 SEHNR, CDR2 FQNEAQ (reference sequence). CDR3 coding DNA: TGTGCCAGCAGCTTGGCCGAGAACACTGAAGCTTTCTTT. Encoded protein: CASSLAENTEAFF.

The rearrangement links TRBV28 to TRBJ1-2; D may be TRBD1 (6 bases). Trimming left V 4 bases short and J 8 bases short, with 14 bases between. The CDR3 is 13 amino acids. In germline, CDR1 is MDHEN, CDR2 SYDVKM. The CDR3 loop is CASSSGQRAGYTF. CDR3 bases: TGTGCCAGCAGTTCGGGACAACGGGCGGGCTACACCTTC.

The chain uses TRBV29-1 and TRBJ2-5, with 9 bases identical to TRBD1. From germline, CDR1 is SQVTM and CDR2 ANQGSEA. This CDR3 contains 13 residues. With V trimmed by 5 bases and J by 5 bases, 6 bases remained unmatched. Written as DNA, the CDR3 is TGCAGCGTTACACAGGGGGCGGGGGAGACCCAGTACTTC. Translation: CSVTQGAGETQYF.

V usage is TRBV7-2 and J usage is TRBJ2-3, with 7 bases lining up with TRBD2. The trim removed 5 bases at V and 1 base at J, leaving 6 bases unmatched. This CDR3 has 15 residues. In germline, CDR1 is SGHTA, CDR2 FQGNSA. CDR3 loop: CASSLAGVRTDTQYF. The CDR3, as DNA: TGTGCCAGCAGCCTCGCGGGGGTCCGCACAGATACGCAGTATTTT.

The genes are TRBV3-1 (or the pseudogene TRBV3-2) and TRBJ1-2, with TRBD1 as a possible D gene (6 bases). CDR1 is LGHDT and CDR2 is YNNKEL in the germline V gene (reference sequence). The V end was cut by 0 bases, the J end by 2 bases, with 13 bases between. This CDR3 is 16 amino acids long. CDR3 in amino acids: CASSQEGGGPNYGYTF. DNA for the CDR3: TGTGCCAGCAGCCAAGAGGGCGGGGGCCCGAACTATGGCTACACCTTC.

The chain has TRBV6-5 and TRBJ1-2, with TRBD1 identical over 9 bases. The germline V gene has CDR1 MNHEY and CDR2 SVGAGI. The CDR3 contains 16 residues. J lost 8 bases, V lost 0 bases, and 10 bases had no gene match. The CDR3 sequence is CASSYSMGQGRDGYTF. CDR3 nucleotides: TGTGCCAGCAGTTACTCGATGGGACAGGGAAGGGACGGCTACACCTTC.

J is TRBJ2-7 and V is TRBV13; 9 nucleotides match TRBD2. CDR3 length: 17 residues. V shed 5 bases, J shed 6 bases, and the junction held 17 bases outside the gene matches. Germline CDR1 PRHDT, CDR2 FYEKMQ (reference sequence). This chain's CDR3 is CASSINRGRGGPGEQYF. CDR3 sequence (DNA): TGTGCCAGCAGCATAAATCGCGGGCGGGGGGGCCCGGGCGAGCAGTACTTC.

The CDR3 protein is CASTRSGVSYNEQFF. The CDR3 DNA reads as TGTGCCAGTACCCGTTCAGGGGTTTCCTACAATGAGCAGTTCTTC. This chain links TRBV19 with TRBJ2-1; the D gene is possibly TRBD1 (6 bases). V was cut by 7 bases and J by 1 base, with 14 bases left in between. This CDR3 comprises 15 residues. In germline, CDR1 is LNHDA, CDR2 SQIVND (reference sequence).

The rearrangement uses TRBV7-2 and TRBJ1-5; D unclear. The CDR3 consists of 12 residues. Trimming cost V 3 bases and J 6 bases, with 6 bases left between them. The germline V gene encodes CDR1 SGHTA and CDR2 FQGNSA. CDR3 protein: CASSFPGQPQHF. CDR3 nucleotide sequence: TGTGCCAGCAGCTTCCCGGGTCAGCCCCAGCATTTT. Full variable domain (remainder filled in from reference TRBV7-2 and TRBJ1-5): GAGVSQSPSNKVTEKGKDVELRCDPISGHTALYWYRQSLGQGLEFLIYFQGNSAPDKSGLPSDRFSAERTGGSVSTLTIQRTQQEDSAVYLCASSFPGQPQHFGDGTRLSIL.

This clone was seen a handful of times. The CDR3 DNA is TGTGCCAGCTCACCAGCGGCGGGCTACGAGCAGTACTTC. It translates to CASSPAAGYEQYF. The chain employs TRBV18 and TRBJ2-7, with a possible D match to TRBD2 (5 bases). The CDR3 is 13 amino acids. Between the trimmed V and J ends, which lost 2 bases and 3 bases, there was a span of 8 bases. Germline loops: CDR1 KGHSH, CDR2 LQKENI.

The CDR3 loop reads CASSSSTSGGAGEQFF. CDR3 in DNA: TGTGCCAGCAGCTCATCGACTAGCGGGGGGGCCGGTGAGCAGTTCTTC. The V call is TRBV11-3, the J call TRBJ2-1; 14 bases are a match to TRBD2. This CDR3 is 16 amino acids long. Germline V gives CDR1 SGHNT, CDR2 YENEEA. V was clipped by 4 bases and J by 9 bases; unmatched bases: 8.

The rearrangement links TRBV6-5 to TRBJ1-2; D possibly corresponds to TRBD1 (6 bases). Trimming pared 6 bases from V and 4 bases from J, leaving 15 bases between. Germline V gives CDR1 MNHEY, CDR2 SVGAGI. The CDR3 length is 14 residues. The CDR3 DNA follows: TGTGCCAGCAGAGGGGGGAGGGGTACCTATGGCTACACCTTC. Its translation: CASRGGRGTYGYTF.

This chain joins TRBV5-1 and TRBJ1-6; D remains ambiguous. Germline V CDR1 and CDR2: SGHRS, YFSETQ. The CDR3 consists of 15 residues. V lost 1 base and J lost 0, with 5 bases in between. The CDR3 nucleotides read TGCGCCAGCAGCTTGAGGAGCTCCTATAATTCACCCCTCCACTTT. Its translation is CASSLRSSYNSPLHF.

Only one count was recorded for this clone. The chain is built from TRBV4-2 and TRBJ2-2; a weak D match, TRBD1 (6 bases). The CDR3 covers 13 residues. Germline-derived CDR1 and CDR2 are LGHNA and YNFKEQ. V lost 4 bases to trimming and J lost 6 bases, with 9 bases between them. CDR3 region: CASSREGAGELFF. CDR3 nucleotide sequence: TGTGCCAGCAGCCGCGAGGGGGCCGGGGAGCTGTTTTTT.

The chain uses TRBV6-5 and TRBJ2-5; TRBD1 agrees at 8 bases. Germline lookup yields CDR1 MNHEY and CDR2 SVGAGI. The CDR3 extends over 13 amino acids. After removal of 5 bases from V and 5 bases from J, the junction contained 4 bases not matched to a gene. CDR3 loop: CASSQGARETQYF. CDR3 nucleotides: TGTGCCAGCAGTCAGGGGGCAAGGGAGACCCAGTACTTC.